This entry features one T cell receptor (beta chain) sequence. These data belong to a study of OX40 agonist ivuxolimab in advanced cancers. The wider study: Patients were given ivuxolimab, an antibody that agonizes OX40 (CD134).

V was cut by 3 bases and J by 8 bases, with 10 bases left in between. The CDR3 loop spans 13 amino acids. The V gene's germline CDR1 is LNHDA and CDR2 SQIVND (reference sequence). Libraries were prepared by immunoSEQ multiplex PCR; TCRdb keeps only in-frame clonotypes and omits some of them. The sample yields nearly 50,000 clones, about 81% seen once. This clonotype originated in an adult with an advanced solid tumor such as melanoma, head and neck, liver or kidney cancer. This material consisted of CD4+ or CD8+ T cells sorted from blood, taken in a trial of the OX40 agonist ivuxolimab. The chain employs TRBV19 and TRBJ1-4; the D gene is possibly TRBD1 (5 bases). The CDR3 sequence: CASSMRRDEKLFF. CDR3 nucleotides: TGTGCCAGTAGTATGCGCAGGGACGAAAAACTGTTTTTT. The full variable domain, in which reference TRBV19 and TRBJ1-4 provide the parts outside the CDR3, is DGGITQSPKYLFRKEGQNVTLSCEQNLNHDAMYWYRQDPGQGLRLIYYSQIVNDFQKGDIAEGYSVSREKKESFPLTVTSAQKNPTAFYLCASSMRRDEKLFFGSGTQLSVL.